This T cell receptor beta chain was sequenced in a study of neurological immune-mediated disorders. From 2 million PBMCs stored at -80 C, the unsorted libraries were generated. This clonotype was seen many times. Its antigen remains unidentified. One end of the junction is discordant with germline, which a read error may explain. Template-switch 5'RACE cDNA synthesis added a 10-nucleotide unique molecular identifier. TCRdb re-called the 5' RACE reads with MiXCR, one entry per CDR3 protein. In the table there are approximately 100,000 distinct CDR3 sequences, 3.5% of which are singletons. Study-wide results and limits: Phylogenetic grouping assigned the repertoires of 18 of 34 multiple sclerosis patients to a single cluster of related CDR3 sequences. This cluster may be a repertoire-level signature. No CDR3 amino acid sequences recurred among expanded clones across subjects, suggesting private repertoires in all groups.

The CDR3 covers 13 residues. Germline V CDR1 and CDR2: MNHEY, SVGAGI. The chain uses TRBV6-5 and TRBJ2-7, with unresolved D. Sequencing was performed on PBMCs. The clonotype comes from a woman aged 18 to 35 with multiple sclerosis. The CDR3 loop is CASTPRTSDEQYF. CDR3 coding DNA: TGTGCCAGCACCCCACGGACCTCCGACGAGCAGTACTTC.